The 29 T cell receptor beta chains presented below share a single source sample, sequenced in a study of technical replicates of blood from several donors. The assay was immunoSEQ multiplex PCR, and TCRdb's table has in-frame clones only and misses some. This table has 90,000 to 100,000 clones, 90% to 96% appearing once. The sequencing input was T cells isolated from PBMCs. The receptors originated from a human donor in good health.

CDR3 in amino acids: CASSSGTSVLPYEQYF. The CDR3 bases are TGCGCCAGCAGTTCCGGGACTAGCGTTCTTCCCTACGAGCAGTACTTC. The V gene is TRBV4-3, the J gene TRBJ2-7, with 10 bases that match TRBD2. The germline CDR1 and CDR2 sequences are LGHNA and YSLEER. The CDR3 is made up of 16 amino acids. V lost 6 bases to trimming and J lost 2 bases; unmatched junction nucleotides: 10.

This clone came up once. The rearrangement links TRBV19 to TRBJ2-2; 7 bases are shared with TRBD1. With V trimmed by 6 bases and J by 0 bases, 1 base remained unmatched. The germline gives CDR1 LNHDA, CDR2 SQIVND (reference sequence). The length of the CDR3 is 14 residues. CDR3 DNA sequence: TGTGCCAGTAGCGGGACAGCGAACACCGGGGAGCTGTTTTTT. As protein: CASSGTANTGELFF.

The CDR3 region has the DNA TGTGCCAGCAGTGGCCAAGCGGGAGACAATGAGCAGTTCTTC. It codes for CASSGQAGDNEQFF. J is TRBJ2-1 and V is TRBV27; 8 nucleotides match TRBD2. Germline V gives CDR1 MNHEY, CDR2 SMNVEV (reference sequence). The CDR3 covers 14 residues. Trimming cost V 5 bases and J 5 bases; bases outside gene matches: 5.

The chain combines TRBV5-4 with TRBJ2-2; 7 bases align to TRBD2. In germline, CDR1 is SGHNT, CDR2 YYREEE (reference sequence). Germline trimming cut 4 bases from V and 2 bases from J; bases unmatched to any gene: 5. The CDR3 runs to 15 residues. For the CDR3, the DNA is TGTGCCAGCAGCCCCGGGACTATTAACACCGGGGAGCTGTTTTTT. It codes for CASSPGTINTGELFF.

The chain is built from TRBV28 and TRBJ1-2; D may be TRBD1 (5 bases). The germline V gene has CDR1 MDHEN and CDR2 SYDVKM. V lost 11 bases, J lost 6 bases, and 22 bases lay in between. The CDR3 extends over 14 amino acids. The CDR3 DNA is TGTGCCGCCAGAAGACCAGGGTTATGGGATGGCTACACCTTC. It translates to CAARRPGLWDGYTF.

The chain recombines TRBV5-6 with TRBJ2-5; 7 bases fit TRBD2. From germline, CDR1 is SGHDT and CDR2 YYEEEE. This CDR3 has 14 residues. The V segment lost 0 bases and the J segment 7 bases; nucleotides outside the gene matches: 6. The CDR3 region is CASSLVAAGATQYF. In nucleotides, the CDR3 is TGTGCCAGCAGCTTGGTCGCGGCGGGAGCGACCCAGTACTTC.

CDR3: CASSLSGLAGGRYEQYF. DNA for the CDR3: TGTGCCAGCAGCTTATCGGGACTAGCGGGAGGCCGCTACGAGCAGTACTTC. The rearrangement links TRBV7-2 to TRBJ2-7; 15 positions match TRBD2. The germline CDR1 and CDR2 sequences are SGHTA and FQGNSA. The V and J ends lost 2 bases and 3 bases, in that order; junction bases with no gene match: 5. The CDR3 is 17 residues long. The variable domain in full, completed from reference TRBV7-2 and TRBJ2-7, reads GAGVSQSPSNKVTEKGKDVELRCDPISGHTALYWYRQSLGQGLEFLIYFQGNSAPDKSGLPSDRFSAERTGGSVSTLTIQRTQQEDSAVYLCASSLSGLAGGRYEQYFGPGTRLTVT.

The gene calls are TRBV4-1 and TRBJ1-1, with TRBD1 identical over 8 bases. This CDR3 contains 21 residues. V lost 2 bases, J lost 1 base, and 21 bases stayed unmatched. Germline CDR1 reads MGHRA; CDR2 reads YSYEKL. Written as DNA, the CDR3 is TGCGCCAGCAGCCAATTCGGGACAGGCTATTTTATGAACCGCCCGAACACTGAAGCTTTCTTT. As protein: CASSQFGTGYFMNRPNTEAFF.

This clone was observed a single time. V is TRBV19 and J is TRBJ1-2, with 10 bases that match TRBD1. V was clipped by 0 bases and J by 7 bases; unmatched bases: 5. The germline gives CDR1 LNHDA, CDR2 SQIVND (reference sequence). This CDR3 spans 15 amino acids. The CDR3 nucleotides read TGTGCCAGTAGTATAGAGAATGGGGACAGGGGTGGCTACACCTTC. This gives the protein CASSIENGDRGGYTF.

The V and J genes are TRBV5-1 and TRBJ2-7; D is undetermined. The germline V gene encodes CDR1 SGHRS and CDR2 YFSETQ. Trimming removed 4 bases at V and 0 bases at J, with 11 bases between. The CDR3 contains 14 residues. This chain's CDR3 is CASSNGVSSYEQYF. CDR3 DNA sequence: TGCGCCAGCAGCAATGGAGTGAGCTCCTACGAGCAGTACTTC.

The chain's CDR3 is CASNRRVQETQYF. CDR3 nucleotides: TGTGCCAGCAATCGGCGGGTCCAAGAGACCCAGTACTTC. The rearrangement joins TRBV2 to TRBJ2-5, with D perhaps matching TRBD2 (5 bases). V was shortened by 7 bases and J by 1 base, with 10 bases between the two germline ends. This CDR3 has 13 amino acids. Germline values: CDR1 SNHLY, CDR2 FYNNEI.

The V call is TRBV11-2, the J call TRBJ2-7, with 7 bases fitting TRBD1. This CDR3 is built from 15 residues. Germline assignment: CDR1 SGHAT and CDR2 FQNNGV. The V and J ends lost 3 bases and 3 bases, in that order; junction bases with no gene match: 8. The CDR3 bases are TGTGCCAGCAGCTTCCCCGGGACAGCAAACTACGAGCAGTACTTC. Encoded protein: CASSFPGTANYEQYF.

The chain employs TRBV28 and TRBJ2-7, with TRBD1 matching over 7 bases. The CDR3 is 14 amino acids. Germline CDR1 MDHEN, CDR2 SYDVKM. The J segment lost 2 bases and the V segment lost 7 bases, leaving 8 bases of the junction unmatched. CDR3 DNA sequence: TGTGCCAGCAAAACGACAGGGTTCACCTACGAGCAGTACTTC. Residues: CASKTTGFTYEQYF.

V and J are TRBV6-5 and TRBJ2-7, with D possibly TRBD1 on 6 matching bases. This CDR3 contains 15 residues. Trimming pared 6 bases from V and 1 base from J, leaving 16 bases between. The germline V gene has CDR1 MNHEY and CDR2 SVGAGI. In DNA, the CDR3 is TGTGCCAGCAGCCGCCATTCGGACAGATCCTACGAGCAGTACTTC. Its protein is CASSRHSDRSYEQYF.

The rearrangement links TRBV18 to TRBJ2-1, with 7 bases that match TRBD2. The CDR3 covers 14 residues. The germline gives CDR1 KGHSH, CDR2 LQKENI. Losses at the gene ends were 5 bases for V and 8 bases for J; bases not matched to a gene: 9. CDR3 coding DNA: TGTGCCAGCTCAACGATGCGGGAGATGTATGAGCAGTTCTTC. Its translation is CASSTMREMYEQFF.

V is TRBV5-6 and J is TRBJ1-1; perhaps TRBD1 as D (6 bases). Germline CDR1 SGHDT, CDR2 YYEEEE. CDR3 length: 11 residues. Trimming removed 7 bases from V and 5 bases from J, with 9 bases in between. In DNA form, the CDR3 reads TGTGCCAGCTCCAGGGGAACTGAAGCTTTCTTT. Protein product: CASSRGTEAFF.

The chain has TRBV7-3 and TRBJ2-3, with D possibly being TRBD1 (6 bases). Trimming pared 4 bases from V and 4 bases from J, leaving 12 bases between. Per the germline V gene, CDR1 is SGHTA and CDR2 is FQGTGA. CDR3 size: 14 residues. CDR3 coding DNA: TGTGCCAGCAGCTCAGGGGTAATCCCAGATACGCAGTATTTT. It translates to CASSSGVIPDTQYF.

The rearrangement links TRBV14 to TRBJ2-2; no firm D call. Germline V gene sequence: CDR1 SGHDN, CDR2 FVKESK. Trimming shortened V by 1 base and J by 5 bases, and 14 bases separated the two germline ends. This CDR3 is 16 amino acids long. CDR3 sequence (DNA): TGTGCCAGCAGCCAAGCCAGTTCTATACAGACCGGGGAGCTGTTTTTT. Translating gives CASSQASSIQTGELFF.

The chain joins TRBV9 to TRBJ1-5, with 7 positions matching TRBD1. The CDR3 extends over 13 amino acids. The germline V gene encodes CDR1 SGDLS and CDR2 YYNGEE. V was pared by 7 bases and J by 4 bases, with 5 bases of the junction left unmatched. This CDR3 reads CASSQGVNQPQHF. CDR3 bases: TGTGCCAGCTCCCAGGGGGTGAATCAGCCCCAGCATTTT.

This sequence joins TRBV30 and TRBJ1-5, with 8 bases aligning to TRBD1. Trimming removed 1 base from V and 4 bases from J; junction bases left unmatched: 6. Germline CDR1 is GTSNPN and CDR2 is SVGIG (reference sequence). CDR3 length: 15 amino acids. The CDR3 sequence is CAWSADRGGNQPQHF. In DNA, the CDR3 is TGTGCCTGGAGTGCCGACAGGGGTGGAAATCAGCCCCAGCATTTT.

The V and J genes are TRBV7-2 and TRBJ2-1, with 11 nucleotides matching TRBD2. Germline V gives CDR1 SGHTA, CDR2 FQGNSA. This CDR3 spans 18 amino acids. V was clipped by 1 base and J by 6 bases; unmatched bases: 11. Here the CDR3 reads CASSLGLAGGPQTNEQFF. CDR3 in DNA: TGTGCCAGCAGCTTAGGTCTAGCGGGAGGCCCCCAGACCAATGAGCAGTTCTTC.

The chain recombines TRBV5-1 with TRBJ2-5, with 10 bases identical to TRBD2. V shed 4 bases, J shed 2 bases, and the junction held 2 bases outside the gene matches. This CDR3 has 14 residues. Germline loops: CDR1 SGHRS, CDR2 YFSETQ. CDR3 nucleotide sequence: TGCGCCAGCAGCATACTAGCGGGACAAGAGACCCAGTACTTC. This codes for CASSILAGQETQYF.

The V and J genes are TRBV9 and TRBJ2-7; 11 nucleotides agree with TRBD2. Looked up from germline, CDR1 is SGDLS and CDR2 is YYNGEE. The CDR3 consists of 16 residues. J was trimmed by 3 bases and V by 0 bases; bases with no gene match: 5. CDR3 in DNA: TGTGCCAGCAGCGTAGAGGGGACTAGCGGATTCTACGAGCAGTACTTC. Translated: CASSVEGTSGFYEQYF.

The chain employs TRBV5-1 and TRBJ2-4; D is possibly TRBD1 (5 bases). CDR1 is SGHRS, CDR2 YFSETQ, per germline. The CDR3 contains 15 residues. Trimming removed 3 bases from V and 0 bases from J, with 10 bases in between. In DNA form, the CDR3 reads TGCGCCAGCAGCTCGTCTCAGGGAGCCAAAAACATTCAGTACTTC. Amino acid sequence: CASSSSQGAKNIQYF.

A word on this clone: Other DNA sequences in this specimen translate into the identical CDR3. The V call is TRBV7-3, the J call TRBJ2-3; TRBD2 matches 8 bases. The CDR3 totals 15 residues. V lost 5 bases, J lost 3 bases, and 7 bases stayed unmatched. In germline, CDR1 is SGHTA, CDR2 FQGTGA. The chain's CDR3 is CASSPAGGPTDTQYF. In DNA, the CDR3 is TGTGCCAGCAGCCCGGCGGGAGGTCCTACAGATACGCAGTATTTT.

The rearrangement links TRBV9 to TRBJ2-1; a possible D gene is TRBD2 (6 bases). This CDR3 region has 14 residues. The germline CDR1 and CDR2 sequences are SGDLS and YYNGEE. Deletions cut 4 bases from V and 7 bases from J, with 15 bases between. The CDR3 sequence: CASSPFTGGNEQFF. In DNA, the CDR3 is TGTGCCAGCAGCCCCTTTACTGGAGGGAATGAGCAGTTCTTC.

The chain combines TRBV19 with TRBJ2-6; D is perhaps TRBD1 (5 bases). The CDR3 runs 17 residues. Trimming cost V 7 bases and J 0 bases, with 16 bases left between them. Germline CDR1 and CDR2: LNHDA and SQIVND (reference sequence). CDR3 protein: CASTGKSPSSGANVLTF. CDR3 DNA sequence: TGTGCCAGTACAGGGAAAAGTCCGAGCTCTGGGGCCAACGTCCTGACTTTC.

The gene calls are TRBV7-9 and TRBJ2-7; D gene ambiguous. The germline V gene encodes CDR1 SEHNR and CDR2 FQNEAQ (reference sequence). V was shortened by 1 base and J by 3 bases, with 10 bases between the two germline ends. CDR3 length: 14 residues. In nucleotides, the CDR3 is TGTGCCAGCAGCTTAGGGGCCGGATTCTACGAGCAGTACTTC. Translation: CASSLGAGFYEQYF. The full variable domain, rest sourced from reference TRBV7-9 and TRBJ2-7, is DTGVSQNPRHKITKRGQNVTFRCDPISEHNRLYWYRQTLGQGPEFLTYFQNEAQLEKSRLLSDRFSAERPKGSFSTLEIQRTEQGDSAMYLCASSLGAGFYEQYFGPGTRLTVT.

J is TRBJ2-5 and V is TRBV7-9, with D unclear. V lost 2 bases and J lost 4, with 8 bases in between. This CDR3 spans 13 amino acids. Germline lookup yields CDR1 SEHNR and CDR2 FQNEAQ (reference sequence). Here the CDR3 reads CASSLIPGETQYF. CDR3 in DNA: TGTGCCAGCAGCTTAATCCCCGGAGAGACCCAGTACTTC.